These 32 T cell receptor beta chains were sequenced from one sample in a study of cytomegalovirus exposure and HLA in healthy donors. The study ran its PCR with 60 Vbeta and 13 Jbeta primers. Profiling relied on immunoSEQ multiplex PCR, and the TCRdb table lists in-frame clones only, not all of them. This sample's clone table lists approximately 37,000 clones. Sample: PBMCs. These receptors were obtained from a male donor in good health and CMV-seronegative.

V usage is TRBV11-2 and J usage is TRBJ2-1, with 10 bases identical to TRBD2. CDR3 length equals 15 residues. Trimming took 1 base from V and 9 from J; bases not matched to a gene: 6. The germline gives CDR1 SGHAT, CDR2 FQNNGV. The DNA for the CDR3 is TGTGCCAGCAGCTTAGCCCATACTAGCGGGGCTGAGCAGTTCTTC. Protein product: CASSLAHTSGAEQFF.

CDR3 protein: CASSPTRNEQFF. The CDR3 region has the DNA TGTGCCAGTAGTCCCACCAGAAATGAGCAGTTCTTC. V usage is TRBV19 and J usage is TRBJ2-1, with D unclear. The CDR3 sequence is 12 residues long. CDR1 is LNHDA, CDR2 SQIVND, per germline (reference sequence). The V gene lost 5 bases and the J gene lost 7 bases, with 9 bases spanning the gap.

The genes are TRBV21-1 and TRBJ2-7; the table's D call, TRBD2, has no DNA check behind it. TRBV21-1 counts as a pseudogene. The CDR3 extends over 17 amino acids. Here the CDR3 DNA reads TGTGCCAGCAGCAAAGTAGGAGCGGCCGCCTCAGCTTACGAGCAGTACTTC. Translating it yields CASSKVGAAASAYEQYF.

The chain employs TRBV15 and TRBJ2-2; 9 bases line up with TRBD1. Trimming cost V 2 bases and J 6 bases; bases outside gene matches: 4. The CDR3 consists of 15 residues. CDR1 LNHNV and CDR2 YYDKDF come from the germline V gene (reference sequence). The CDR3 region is CATSRLQGAAGELFF. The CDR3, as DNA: TGTGCCACCAGCAGACTACAGGGGGCGGCCGGGGAGCTGTTTTTT.

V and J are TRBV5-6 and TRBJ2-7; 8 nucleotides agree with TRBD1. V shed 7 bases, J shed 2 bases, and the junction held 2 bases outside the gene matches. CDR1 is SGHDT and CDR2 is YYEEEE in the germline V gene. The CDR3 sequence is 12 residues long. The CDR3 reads CASGTGAYEQYF. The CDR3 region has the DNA TGTGCCAGCGGGACAGGAGCCTACGAGCAGTACTTC.

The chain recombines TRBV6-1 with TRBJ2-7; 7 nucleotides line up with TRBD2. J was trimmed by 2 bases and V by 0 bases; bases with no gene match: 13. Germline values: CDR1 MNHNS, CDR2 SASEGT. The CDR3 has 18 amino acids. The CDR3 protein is CASSEASVGFGLAYEQYF. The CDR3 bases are TGTGCCAGCAGTGAAGCATCCGTTGGCTTCGGACTAGCCTACGAGCAGTACTTC.

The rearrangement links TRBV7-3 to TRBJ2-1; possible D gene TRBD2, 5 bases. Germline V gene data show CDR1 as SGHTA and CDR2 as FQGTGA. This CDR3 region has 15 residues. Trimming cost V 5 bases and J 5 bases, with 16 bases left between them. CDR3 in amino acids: CASSPRGTSNNEQFF. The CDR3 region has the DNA TGTGCCAGCAGCCCCCGGGGTACTTCGAACAATGAGCAGTTCTTC.

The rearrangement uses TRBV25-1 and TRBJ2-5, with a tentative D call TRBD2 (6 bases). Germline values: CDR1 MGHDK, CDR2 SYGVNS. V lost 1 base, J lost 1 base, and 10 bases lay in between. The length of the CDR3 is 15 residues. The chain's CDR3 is CASSESTRGQETQYF. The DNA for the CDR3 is TGTGCCAGCAGTGAATCGACTAGAGGCCAAGAGACCCAGTACTTC.

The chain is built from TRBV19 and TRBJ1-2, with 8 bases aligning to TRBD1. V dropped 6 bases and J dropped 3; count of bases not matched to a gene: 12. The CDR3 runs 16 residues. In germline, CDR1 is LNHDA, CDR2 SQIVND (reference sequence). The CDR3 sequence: CASSSTGGRGDYGYTF. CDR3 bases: TGTGCCAGTAGCTCCACAGGGGGAAGAGGTGACTATGGCTACACCTTC.

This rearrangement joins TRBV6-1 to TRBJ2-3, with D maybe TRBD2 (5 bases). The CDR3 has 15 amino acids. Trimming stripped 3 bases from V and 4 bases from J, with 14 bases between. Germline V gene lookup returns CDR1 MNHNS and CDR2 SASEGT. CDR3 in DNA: TGTGCCAGCAGTGAGACCCCGCGGGCTCCAGATACGCAGTATTTT. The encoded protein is CASSETPRAPDTQYF.

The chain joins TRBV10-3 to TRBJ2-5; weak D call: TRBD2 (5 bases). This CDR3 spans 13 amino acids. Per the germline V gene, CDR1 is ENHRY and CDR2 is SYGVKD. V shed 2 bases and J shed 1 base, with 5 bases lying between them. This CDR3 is CAISEGLQETQYF. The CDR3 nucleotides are TGTGCCATCAGTGAGGGACTCCAAGAGACCCAGTACTTC.

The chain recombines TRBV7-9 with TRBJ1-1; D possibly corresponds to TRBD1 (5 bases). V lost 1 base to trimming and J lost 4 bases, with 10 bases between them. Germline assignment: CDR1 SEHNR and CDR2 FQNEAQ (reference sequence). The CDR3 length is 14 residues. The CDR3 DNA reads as TGTGCCAGCAGCTTAGTGGGAGGGGTCACTGAAGCTTTCTTT. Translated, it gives CASSLVGGVTEAFF.

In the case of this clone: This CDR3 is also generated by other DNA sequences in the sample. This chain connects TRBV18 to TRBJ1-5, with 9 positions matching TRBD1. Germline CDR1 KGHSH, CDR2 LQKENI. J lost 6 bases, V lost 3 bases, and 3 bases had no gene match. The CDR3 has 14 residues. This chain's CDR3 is CASSPGQGGQPQHF. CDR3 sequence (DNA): TGTGCCAGCTCACCGGGACAGGGAGGTCAGCCCCAGCATTTT.

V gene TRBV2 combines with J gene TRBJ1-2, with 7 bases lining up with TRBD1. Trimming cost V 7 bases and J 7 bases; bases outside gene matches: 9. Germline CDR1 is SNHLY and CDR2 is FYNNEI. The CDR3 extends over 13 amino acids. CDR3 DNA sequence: TGTGCCAGCACCCCGGGACAGATCTTTGGCTACACCTTC. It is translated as CASTPGQIFGYTF.

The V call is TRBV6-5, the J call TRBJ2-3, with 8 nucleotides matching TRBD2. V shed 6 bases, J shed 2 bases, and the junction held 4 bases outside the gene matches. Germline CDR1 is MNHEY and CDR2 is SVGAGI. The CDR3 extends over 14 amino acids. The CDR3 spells CASRRAGATDTQYF. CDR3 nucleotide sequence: TGTGCCAGCAGGCGAGCGGGGGCCACAGATACGCAGTATTTT.

CDR3: CASSSRMNTEAFF. In DNA, the CDR3 is TGTGCCAGCAGTTCCCGTATGAACACTGAAGCTTTCTTT. The chain is built from TRBV6-4 and TRBJ1-1; D gene uncertain. Germline CDR1 MRHNA, CDR2 SNTAGT. The CDR3 contains 13 residues. Deletions cut 5 bases from V and 0 bases from J, with 7 bases between.

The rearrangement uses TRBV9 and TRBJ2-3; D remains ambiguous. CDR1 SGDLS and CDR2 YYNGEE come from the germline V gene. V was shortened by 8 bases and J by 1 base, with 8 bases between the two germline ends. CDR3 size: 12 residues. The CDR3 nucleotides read TGTGCCAGGCGCGGCGGCACAGATACGCAGTATTTT. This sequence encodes CARRGGTDTQYF.

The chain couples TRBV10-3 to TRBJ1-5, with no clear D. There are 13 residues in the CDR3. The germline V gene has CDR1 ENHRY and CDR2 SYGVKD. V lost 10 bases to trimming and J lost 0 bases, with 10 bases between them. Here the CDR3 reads CATKEYSNQPQHF. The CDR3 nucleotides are TGTGCCACGAAAGAGTATAGCAATCAGCCCCAGCATTTT.

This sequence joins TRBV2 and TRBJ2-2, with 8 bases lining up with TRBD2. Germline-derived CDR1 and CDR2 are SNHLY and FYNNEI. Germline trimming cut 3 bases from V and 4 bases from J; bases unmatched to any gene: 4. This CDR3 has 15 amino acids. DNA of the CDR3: TGTGCCAGCAGTGATGCCAGCGGGGGCACCGGGGAGCTGTTTTTT. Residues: CASSDASGGTGELFF.

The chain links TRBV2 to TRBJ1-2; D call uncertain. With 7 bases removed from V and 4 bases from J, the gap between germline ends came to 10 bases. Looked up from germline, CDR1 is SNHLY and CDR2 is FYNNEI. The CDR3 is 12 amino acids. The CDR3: CASIALPYGYTF. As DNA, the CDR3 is TGTGCCAGCATCGCGCTTCCCTATGGCTACACCTTC.

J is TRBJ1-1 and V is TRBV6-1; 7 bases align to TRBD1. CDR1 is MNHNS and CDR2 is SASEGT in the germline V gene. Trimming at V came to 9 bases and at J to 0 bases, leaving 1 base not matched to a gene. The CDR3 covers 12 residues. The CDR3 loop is CASTGVNTEAFF. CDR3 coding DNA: TGTGCCAGTACAGGGGTGAACACTGAAGCTTTCTTT.

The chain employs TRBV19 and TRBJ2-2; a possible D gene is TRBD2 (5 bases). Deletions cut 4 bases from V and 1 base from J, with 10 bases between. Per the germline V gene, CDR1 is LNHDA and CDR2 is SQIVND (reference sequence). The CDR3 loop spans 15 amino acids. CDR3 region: CASSKTIENTGELFF. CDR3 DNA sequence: TGTGCCAGTAGTAAGACTATCGAGAACACCGGGGAGCTGTTTTTT.

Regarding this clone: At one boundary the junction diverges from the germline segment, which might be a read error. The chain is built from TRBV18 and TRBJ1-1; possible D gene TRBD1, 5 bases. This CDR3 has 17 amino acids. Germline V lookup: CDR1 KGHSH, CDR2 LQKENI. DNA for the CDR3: TGTGCCAGCTCACCAGGGGCGACACGAATGTTGAACACTGAAGATTTCTTT. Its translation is CASSPGATRMLNTEDFF.

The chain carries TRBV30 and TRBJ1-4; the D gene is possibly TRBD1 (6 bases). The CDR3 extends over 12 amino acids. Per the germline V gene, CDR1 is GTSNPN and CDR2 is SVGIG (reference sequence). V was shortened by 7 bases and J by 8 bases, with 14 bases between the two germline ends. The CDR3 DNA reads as TGTGCCTTAAAGGGGCAGGGGGAAAAACTGTTTTTT. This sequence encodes CALKGQGEKLFF.

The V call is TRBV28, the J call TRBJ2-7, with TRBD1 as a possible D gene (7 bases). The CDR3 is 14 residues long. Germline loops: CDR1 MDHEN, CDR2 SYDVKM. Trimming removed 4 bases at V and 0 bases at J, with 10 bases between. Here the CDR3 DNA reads TGTGCCAGCAGTTCCCAGGGGGGCTCCTACGAGCAGTACTTC. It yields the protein CASSSQGGSYEQYF.

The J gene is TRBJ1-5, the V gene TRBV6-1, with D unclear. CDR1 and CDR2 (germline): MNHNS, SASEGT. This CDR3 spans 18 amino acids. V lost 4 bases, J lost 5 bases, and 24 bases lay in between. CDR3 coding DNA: TGTGCCAGCAGTGGGTCCCCCACGGGTGCGAGACGCGATCAGCCCCAGCATTTT. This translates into CASSGSPTGARRDQPQHF.

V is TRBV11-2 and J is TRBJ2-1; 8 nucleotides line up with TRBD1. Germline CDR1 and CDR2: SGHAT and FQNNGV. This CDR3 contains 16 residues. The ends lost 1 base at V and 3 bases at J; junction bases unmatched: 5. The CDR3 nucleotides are TGTGCCAGCAGCTTAGGGGGGACAGGAGTCTACAATGAGCAGTTCTTC. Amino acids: CASSLGGTGVYNEQFF.

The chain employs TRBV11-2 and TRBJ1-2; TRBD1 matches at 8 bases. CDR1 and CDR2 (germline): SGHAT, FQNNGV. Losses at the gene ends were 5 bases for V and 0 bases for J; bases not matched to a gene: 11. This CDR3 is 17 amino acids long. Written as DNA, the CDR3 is TGTGCCAGCAGCACCTGGACAGGGAATAAAGCTAACTATGGCTACACCTTC. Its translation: CASSTWTGNKANYGYTF. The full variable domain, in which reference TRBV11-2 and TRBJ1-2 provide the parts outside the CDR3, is EAGVAQSPRYKIIEKRQSVAFWCNPISGHATLYWYQQILGQGPKLLIQFQNNGVVDDSQLPKDRFSAERLKGVDSTLKIQPAKLEDSAVYLCASSTWTGNKANYGYTFGSGTRLTVV.

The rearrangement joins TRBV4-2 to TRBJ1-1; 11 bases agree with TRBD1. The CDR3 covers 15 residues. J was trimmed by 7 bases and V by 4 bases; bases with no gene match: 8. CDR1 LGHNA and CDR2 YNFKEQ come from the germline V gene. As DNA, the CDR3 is TGTGCCAGCAGCCCCCGACCGGGACAGGGGGTTGAAGCTTTCTTT. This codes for CASSPRPGQGVEAFF.

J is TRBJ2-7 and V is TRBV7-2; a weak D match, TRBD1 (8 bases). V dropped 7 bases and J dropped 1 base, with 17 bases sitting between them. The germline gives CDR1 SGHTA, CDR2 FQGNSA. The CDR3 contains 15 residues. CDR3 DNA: TGTGCCAGCACCACAGGGGGGGCTATTTCCTACGAGCAGTACTTC. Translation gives CASTTGGAISYEQYF.

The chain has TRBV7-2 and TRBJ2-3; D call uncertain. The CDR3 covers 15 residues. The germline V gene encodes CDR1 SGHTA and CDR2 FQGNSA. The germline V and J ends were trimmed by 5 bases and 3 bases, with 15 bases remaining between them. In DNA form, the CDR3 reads TGTGCCAGCAGCCTGGTGGTGGGCGTGACAGATACGCAGTATTTT. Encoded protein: CASSLVVGVTDTQYF.

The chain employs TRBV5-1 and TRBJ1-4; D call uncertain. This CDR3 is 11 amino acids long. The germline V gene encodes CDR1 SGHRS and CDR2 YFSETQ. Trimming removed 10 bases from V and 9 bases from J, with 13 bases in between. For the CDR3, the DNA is TGCGCCTGTGGCCTTCTGCAAAAACTGTTTTTT. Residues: CACGLLQKLFF.